This TCR beta chain was observed in a study of radiotherapy plus CTLA-4 blockade in lung cancer. Repertoires were generated with immunoSEQ multiplex PCR, while TCRdb's copy carries only in-frame clones and drops some. Of roughly 110,000 clones listed, approximately 87% are singletons. Findings of the study overall: Clones of tumor-derived TCRs expanded in blood after radiotherapy plus ipilimumab.

The CDR3 sequence is 17 residues long. Germline assignment: CDR1 LGHNA and CDR2 YSLEER. The V end was cut by 0 bases, the J end by 3 bases, with 16 bases between. This clone was recorded only once. Antigen unknown. This clonotype originated in a human donor with non-small cell lung cancer that progressed on radiotherapy plus ipilimumab. Some clones in this sample may be carry-over from other donors' samples. The source material was peripheral blood, sampled from a patient treated with radiotherapy plus ipilimumab. The V and J genes are TRBV4-3 and TRBJ2-3; tentative D call: TRBD1 (5 bases). Here the CDR3 DNA reads TGCGCCAGCAGCCAAGAGGTGTCAGGGCTGGGGACAGATACGCAGTATTTT. Its translation is CASSQEVSGLGTDTQYF.